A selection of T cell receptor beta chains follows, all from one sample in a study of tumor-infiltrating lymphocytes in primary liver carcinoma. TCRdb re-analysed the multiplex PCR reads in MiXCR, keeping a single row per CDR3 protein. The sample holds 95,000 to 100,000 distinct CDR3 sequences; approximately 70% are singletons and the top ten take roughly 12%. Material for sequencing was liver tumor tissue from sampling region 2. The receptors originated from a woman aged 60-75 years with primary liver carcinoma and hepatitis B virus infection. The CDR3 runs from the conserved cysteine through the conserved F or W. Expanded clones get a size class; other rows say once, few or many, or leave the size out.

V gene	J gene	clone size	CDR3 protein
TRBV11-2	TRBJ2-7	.	CASSLAGQPSYKQYF
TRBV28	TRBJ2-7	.	CASSLWTGASGSYEQYF
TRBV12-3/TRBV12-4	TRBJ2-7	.	CASSPVDYEQYF
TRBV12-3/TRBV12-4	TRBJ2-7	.	CANSARGGNSYEQYF
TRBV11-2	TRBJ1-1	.	CASSFIYRNAEAFF
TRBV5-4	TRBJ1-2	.	CASDLAPRGTGYGYTF
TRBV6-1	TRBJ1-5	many	CASSVLRRGGSNQPQHF
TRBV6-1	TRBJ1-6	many	CASSEGTGGNSPLHF
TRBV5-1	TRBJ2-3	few	CASSLSETSTGTQYF
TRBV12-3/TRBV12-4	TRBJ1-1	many	CASRFGTGLGKTEAFF
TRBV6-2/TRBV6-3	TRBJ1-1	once	CASSPSGRGFTEAFF
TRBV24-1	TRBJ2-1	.	CATSGIIGGGDNYNEQFF
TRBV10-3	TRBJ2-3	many	CAISERGGREYTQYF
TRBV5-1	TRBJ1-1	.	CTSSPGAGDIEAFF
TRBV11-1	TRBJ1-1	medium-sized	CASSLQNRGQGTEAFF
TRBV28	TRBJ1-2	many	CASSHRGLGTF
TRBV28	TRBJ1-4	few	CASTTGGDEKLFF
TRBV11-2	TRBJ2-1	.	CASSIVAGPNYNEQFF
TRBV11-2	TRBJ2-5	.	CASSPDIGDREYF
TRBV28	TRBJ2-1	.	CASRTQGRVYNEQFF
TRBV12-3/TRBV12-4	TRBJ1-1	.	CAGSIRDSLLREAFF
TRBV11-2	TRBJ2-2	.	CASNLRTGGTGELFF
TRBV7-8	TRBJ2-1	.	CASSSNASERVNEQFF
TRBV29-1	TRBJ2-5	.	CSVKGVETQYF
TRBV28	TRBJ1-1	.	CAGSGGTEAFF
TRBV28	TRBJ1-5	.	CTSSLVRGRGSFGNQPQHF
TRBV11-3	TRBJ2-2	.	CDSSRTPLAGVPGELFF
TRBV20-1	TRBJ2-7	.	CSARDFSSYEQYF
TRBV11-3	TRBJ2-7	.	CASSLDLLGTPWTYEQYF
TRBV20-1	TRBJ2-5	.	CSGGGVNQETQYF
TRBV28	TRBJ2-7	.	CGSSLYSGLADTYEQYF
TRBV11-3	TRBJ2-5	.	CATRKTQYF
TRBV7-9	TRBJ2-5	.	CASGTKETQYF
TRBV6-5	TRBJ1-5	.	CASSISINQPQHF